The sequence of this TCR beta chain was determined in a study of cytomegalovirus exposure and HLA in healthy donors. Broader study findings: TCR beta chains numbering some 150 were designated cytomegalovirus-associated. It was in a later analysis that TCR association rates were seen to vary by HLA locus, highest for DRB1 and lowest for HLA-C. An analysis done earlier found most TCR beta V segments productive about 87% or about 30% of the time.

This CDR3 has 15 residues. Germline V gene lookup returns CDR1 SGHRS and CDR2 YFSETQ. Trimming left V 2 bases short and J 0 bases short, with 11 bases between. Only a few counts were recorded for this clone. The target antigen is unknown. Healthy bone marrow donors supplied every sample. The PCR made use of 60 Vbeta and 13 Jbeta primers. The repertoire was sequenced with immunoSEQ multiplex PCR; TCRdb's copy has only in-frame clones and lacks some. The profile shows 200,000 or so clones, approximately 82% of them singletons. The sequenced sample was PBMCs. The rearrangement links TRBV5-1 to TRBJ1-1; D is undetermined. The receptor comes from a male donor in good health and CMV-seronegative. This CDR3 reads CASSFIDGVNTEAFF. CDR3 nucleotides: TGCGCCAGCAGCTTCATTGACGGGGTGAACACTGAAGCTTTCTTT. Full variable domain (missing parts from reference TRBV5-1 and TRBJ1-1): KAGVTQTPRYLIKTRGQQVTLSCSPISGHRSVSWYQQTPGQGLQFLFEYFSETQRNKGNFPGRFSGRQFSNSRSEMNVSTLELGDSALYLCASSFIDGVNTEAFFGQGTRLTVV.